This record concerns one T cell receptor (beta chain) sequence. Germline loops: CDR1 SGHDN, CDR2 FVKESK. V shed 1 base, J shed 3 bases, and the junction held 2 bases outside the gene matches. CDR3 length: 15 residues. These data come from a study of blood T cell repertoires in COVID-19. Original processing methods: Scientists estimated how many nucleated cells there were by amplifying reference gene primers. Here immunoSEQ multiplex PCR was the method, and the copy in TCRdb shows in-frame clones only, minus some. V, J and clone size derive from that table, while D and trimming were established from the DNA sequence. The sample yields around 270,000 clones, approximately 89% seen once.

Input material: peripheral blood. The rearrangement uses TRBV14 and TRBJ1-5, with TRBD1 matching 8 bases. The sequence was obtained from a man in his forties who had recovered from COVID-19. This chain's CDR3 is CASSQGQGPNQPQHF. In DNA form, the CDR3 reads TGTGCCAGCAGCCAAGGACAGGGGCCCAATCAGCCCCAGCATTTT.